The 29 T cell receptor beta chains given below trace back to one sample, sequenced in a study of spatial heterogeneity in lung cancer. MiXCR, applied by TCRdb to the 5' RACE reads, yields one record per CDR3 protein. This repertoire shows some 3,000 distinct CDR3 sequences, around 9% found once; its top ten account for roughly 20%. Time point given: sample taken at primary tumor resection. Sequencing was performed on normal lung tissue next to the tumor, taken at surgery. Receptors were obtained from a female donor with early-stage non-small cell lung cancer.

This clonotype is categorized as medium-sized (0.01 to 0.1%). This chain uses TRBV9 with TRBJ1-4, with a weak D call TRBD1 (6 bases). CDR3 size: 14 residues. Germline V gene lookup returns CDR1 SGDLS and CDR2 YYNGEE. With 0 bases removed from V and 10 bases from J, the gap between germline ends came to 13 bases. The CDR3 region has the DNA TGTGCCAGCAGCGTAGTCCCAGGGGAAGGAAAACTGTTTTTT. This gives the protein CASSVVPGEGKLFF.

Within the sample, this clonotype is medium-sized (0.01 to 0.1%). The CDR3: CASSEVGVEDTQYF. In DNA form, the CDR3 reads TGTGCCAGCAGTGAAGTCGGAGTAGAAGATACGCAGTATTTT. The chain employs TRBV6-1 and TRBJ2-3; no clear D gene. Germline lookup yields CDR1 MNHNS and CDR2 SASEGT. V lost 1 base to trimming and J lost 5 bases, with 10 bases between them. This CDR3 region has 14 residues.

By sample fraction, this clonotype is medium-sized. The genes are TRBV5-6 and TRBJ1-4; 7 bases agree with TRBD1. Germline loops: CDR1 SGHDT, CDR2 YYEEEE. The V segment lost 2 bases and the J segment 10 bases; nucleotides outside the gene matches: 8. The CDR3 length is 14 residues. CDR3 residues: CASSFPGTATKLFF. The CDR3 DNA reads TGTGCCAGCAGCTTTCCAGGGACAGCTACAAAACTGTTTTTT.

This clonotype qualifies as medium-sized. The chain employs TRBV5-1 and TRBJ1-4; D call uncertain. CDR1 and CDR2 from the germline V gene are SGHRS and YFSETQ. V lost 4 bases and J lost 2, with 9 bases in between. The CDR3 loop spans 14 amino acids. CDR3 loop: CASSLGMTNEKLFF. The CDR3 region has the DNA TGCGCCAGCAGCCTAGGAATGACTAATGAAAAACTGTTTTTT.

By sample share, this clonotype is medium-sized. The rearrangement links TRBV9 to TRBJ2-2, with no clear D. CDR1 is SGDLS, CDR2 YYNGEE, per germline. CDR3 length: 13 residues. V was trimmed by 0 bases and J by 6 bases, leaving 6 bases between them. The DNA for the CDR3 is TGTGCCAGCAGCGTAGCTACGGCCGGGGAGCTGTTTTTT. Translating gives CASSVATAGELFF.

This clonotype is labeled as medium-sized. The V gene is TRBV3-1, the J gene TRBJ1-6; tentatively, D is TRBD1 (5 bases). Germline CDR1 and CDR2: LGHDT and YNNKEL (reference sequence). Trimming cost V 1 base and J 9 bases, with 13 bases left between them. This CDR3 comprises 15 residues. CDR3 loop: CASSQGSGRSSPLHF. For the CDR3, the DNA is TGTGCCAGCAGCCAAGGATCAGGGAGAAGTTCACCCCTCCACTTT.

In its sample, this clonotype is medium-sized. The chain has TRBV6-2 or TRBV6-3 and TRBJ2-5; 11 bases are shared with TRBD2. The CDR3 length is 15 residues. V lost 5 bases and J lost 3; bases outside the gene matches: 5. Germline-derived CDR1 and CDR2 are MNHEY and SVGEGT. For the CDR3, the DNA is TGTGCCAGCAGTCACCCGGGACTAGCGGAAGAGACCCAGTACTTC. This encodes CASSHPGLAEETQYF.

This clonotype is large in the sample. The V gene is TRBV27, the J gene TRBJ2-2; D may be TRBD2 (6 bases). This CDR3 region has 14 residues. Germline values: CDR1 MNHEY, CDR2 SMNVEV (reference sequence). V was cut by 5 bases and J by 5 bases, with 12 bases left in between. The CDR3 sequence: CASSRRGGTGELFF. The CDR3 DNA follows: TGTGCCAGCAGTAGGAGGGGCGGGACCGGGGAGCTGTTTTTT.

By frequency in the sample, this clonotype is large (0.1 to 1%). The chain links TRBV13 to TRBJ1-2; D perhaps matches TRBD1 (6 bases). The CDR3 length is 13 residues. V shed 10 bases and J shed 0 bases, with 12 bases lying between them. Per the germline V gene, CDR1 is PRHDT and CDR2 is FYEKMQ (reference sequence). For the CDR3, the DNA is TGTGCCAACTCAGGGGAAGCTAACTATGGCTACACCTTC. Protein product: CANSGEANYGYTF.

By sample share, this clonotype is medium-sized. The chain recombines TRBV6-6 with TRBJ2-1, with a tentative D call TRBD2 (6 bases). The CDR3 spans 16 residues. Trimming took off 5 bases at V and 1 base at J, with 15 bases between the two ends. Looked up from germline, CDR1 is MNHNY and CDR2 is SVGAGI (reference sequence). The CDR3 protein is CASSPQGLRSYNEQFF. Written as DNA, the CDR3 is TGTGCCAGCAGTCCCCAGGGACTCCGATCCTACAATGAGCAGTTCTTC.

Only a few counts were recorded for this clonotype. CDR3 DNA sequence: TGTGCCAGCAGTCCCGGGGGCCTGAACACTGAAGCTTTCTTT. It yields the protein CASSPGGLNTEAFF. This sequence joins TRBV6-5 and TRBJ1-1, with D possibly TRBD1 on 6 matching bases. Germline V lookup: CDR1 MNHEY, CDR2 SVGAGI. The V gene lost 5 bases and the J gene lost 0 bases, with 10 bases spanning the gap. CDR3 length: 14 residues.

In its sample, this clonotype ranks as medium-sized. The chain recombines TRBV10-3 with TRBJ2-1; 7 nucleotides line up with TRBD1. Germline V lookup: CDR1 ENHRY, CDR2 SYGVKD. The trim removed 5 bases at V and 7 bases at J, leaving 11 bases unmatched. This CDR3 contains 15 residues. CDR3 residues: CAISLQGSLGNEQFF. The CDR3 DNA reads TGTGCCATCAGTTTACAGGGGTCTCTGGGTAATGAGCAGTTCTTC.

CDR3 amino acids: CASRDTYSSNYGYTF. The DNA of the CDR3 is TGTGCCAGCAGGGACACATATTCCTCTAACTATGGCTACACCTTC. V is TRBV28 and J is TRBJ1-2; weak D call: TRBD1 (5 bases). There are 15 residues in the CDR3. CDR1 is MDHEN and CDR2 is SYDVKM in the germline V gene. With 6 bases removed from V and 0 bases from J, the gap between germline ends came to 14 bases.

By share, this clonotype counts as medium-sized. The CDR3 DNA follows: TGTGCCAGCCGGGACAGGGTCGGGGAGACCCAGTACTTC. Its translation is CASRDRVGETQYF. This chain connects TRBV2 to TRBJ2-5; 9 bases match TRBD1. Germline CDR1 and CDR2: SNHLY and FYNNEI. This CDR3 is built from 13 residues. Losses at the gene ends were 8 bases for V and 5 bases for J; bases not matched to a gene: 6. The variable domain in full, completed from reference TRBV2 and TRBJ2-5, reads EPEVTQTPSHQVTQMGQEVILRCVPISNHLYFYWYRQILGQKVEFLVSFYNNEISEKSEIFDDQFSVERPDGSNFTLKIRSTKLEDSAMYFCASRDRVGETQYFGPGTRLLVL.

By sample share, this clonotype is medium-sized (0.01 to 0.1%). The chain recombines TRBV6-5 with TRBJ1-4; D might be TRBD1 (6 bases). The CDR3 runs to 15 residues. V was trimmed by 0 bases and J by 8 bases, leaving 13 bases between them. In germline, CDR1 is MNHEY, CDR2 SVGAGI. The CDR3 nucleotides are TGTGCCAGCAGTTACTCCCGGGGGCGTATCGAAAAACTGTTTTTT. Translated: CASSYSRGRIEKLFF.

This clonotype is medium-sized in the sample. The rearrangement uses TRBV28 and TRBJ2-3, with a tentative D call TRBD2 (6 bases). V was shortened by 5 bases and J by 1 base, with 13 bases between the two germline ends. The germline CDR1 and CDR2 sequences are MDHEN and SYDVKM. This CDR3 contains 15 residues. CDR3 sequence: CASSNRDSGTDTQYF. CDR3 bases: TGTGCCAGCAGTAACCGGGACTCTGGCACAGATACGCAGTATTTT.

Judged by abundance, this clonotype is medium-sized. This chain uses TRBV5-1 with TRBJ2-1, with TRBD2 as a possible D gene (5 bases). Germline CDR1 SGHRS, CDR2 YFSETQ. The V gene lost 2 bases and the J gene lost 0 bases, with 9 bases spanning the gap. The CDR3 sequence is 15 residues long. The DNA of the CDR3 is TGCGCCAGCAGCTTTGAGAGGGCCTCCTACAATGAGCAGTTCTTC. Translation gives CASSFERASYNEQFF. The full variable domain, with the rest looked up from reference TRBV5-1 and TRBJ2-1, is KAGVTQTPRYLIKTRGQQVTLSCSPISGHRSVSWYQQTPGQGLQFLFEYFSETQRNKGNFPGRFSGRQFSNSRSEMNVSTLELGDSALYLCASSFERASYNEQFFGPGTRLTVL.

Only a few counts were recorded for this clonotype. The rearrangement uses TRBV27 and TRBJ2-7; no reliable D call. With 3 bases removed from V and 3 bases from J, the gap between germline ends came to 12 bases. CDR1 is MNHEY and CDR2 is SMNVEV in the germline V gene (reference sequence). The CDR3 covers 14 residues. CDR3 loop: CASSLTNTFYEQYF. The DNA for the CDR3 is TGTGCCAGCAGTTTGACAAATACGTTCTACGAGCAGTACTTC.

The rearrangement joins TRBV4-2 to TRBJ2-5, with 9 bases that match TRBD2. In germline, CDR1 is LGHNA, CDR2 YNFKEQ. There are 16 residues in the CDR3. V was pared by 0 bases and J by 5 bases, with 7 bases of the junction left unmatched. The CDR3 region is CASSQDGGGDFETQYF. The CDR3 bases are TGTGCCAGCAGCCAAGACGGCGGGGGGGATTTTGAGACCCAGTACTTC.

The chain carries TRBV5-1 and TRBJ2-7, with a possible D match to TRBD2 (6 bases). Germline CDR1 SGHRS, CDR2 YFSETQ. The CDR3 is made up of 15 amino acids. V was cut by 4 bases and J by 2 bases, with 16 bases left in between. In DNA form, the CDR3 reads TGCGCCAGCAGCCTGCTTAGCGGACCGACCTACGAGCAGTACTTC. Translation gives CASSLLSGPTYEQYF. Drawing the rest from reference TRBV5-1 and TRBJ2-7, the complete variable domain is KAGVTQTPRYLIKTRGQQVTLSCSPISGHRSVSWYQQTPGQGLQFLFEYFSETQRNKGNFPGRFSGRQFSNSRSEMNVSTLELGDSALYLCASSLLSGPTYEQYFGPGTRLTVT.

This clonotype qualifies as medium-sized. The J gene is TRBJ2-5, the V gene TRBV6-1, with 7 bases matching TRBD2. Trimming at V came to 1 base and at J to 2 bases, leaving 1 base not matched to a gene. This CDR3 is built from 14 residues. Germline V gene sequence: CDR1 MNHNS, CDR2 SASEGT. CDR3 nucleotides: TGTGCCAGCAGTGAAGGGGGGGGGCAAGAGACCCAGTACTTC. Translating gives CASSEGGGQETQYF.

In its sample, this clonotype is medium-sized (0.01 to 0.1%). The chain recombines TRBV7-8 with TRBJ2-5; 7 positions agree with TRBD1. The CDR3 consists of 15 residues. CDR1 and CDR2 (germline): SGHVS, FQNEAQ. The V gene end was trimmed by 5 bases and the J gene end by 5 bases; junction bases not matched to a gene: 11. The DNA for the CDR3 is TGTGCCAGCAGCCCGAACAGGGGTGTGGGGGAGACCCAGTACTTC. This codes for CASSPNRGVGETQYF.

This clonotype has just a few counts. CDR3 nucleotides: TGTGCCATCAGCAGACAGGGGAAAGACGAGCAGTACTTC. This translates into CAISRQGKDEQYF. The chain combines TRBV10-3 with TRBJ2-7; 8 bases are shared with TRBD1. Germline values: CDR1 ENHRY, CDR2 SYGVKD. V dropped 6 bases and J dropped 5; count of bases not matched to a gene: 6. The CDR3 is 13 amino acids.

The sample holds many counts of this clonotype. The chain is built from TRBV15 and TRBJ2-7, with D possibly TRBD1 on 6 matching bases. The CDR3 consists of 17 residues. Germline lookup yields CDR1 LNHNV and CDR2 YYDKDF (reference sequence). The ends were cut back, 0 bases at V and 3 bases at J, with 18 bases in the middle. CDR3 sequence reads: CATSRELKRTGIYEQYF. In DNA form, the CDR3 reads TGTGCCACCAGCAGAGAGTTGAAGAGAACAGGGATCTACGAGCAGTACTTC.

By sample fraction, this clonotype is medium-sized (0.01 to 0.1%). V and J are TRBV28 and TRBJ2-7, with D maybe TRBD1 (8 bases). Germline V gene data show CDR1 as MDHEN and CDR2 as SYDVKM. Trimming left V 6 bases short and J 2 bases short, with 20 bases between. The CDR3 is made up of 16 amino acids. CDR3 DNA sequence: TGTGCCAGCAGCTTACTCGGAACAGGGGGGGCCTACGAGCAGTACGTC. It yields the protein CASSLLGTGGAYEQYV.

This clonotype is medium-sized. The chain combines TRBV11-1 with TRBJ2-1; 9 bases agree with TRBD1. The CDR3 has 15 amino acids. CDR1 SGHAT and CDR2 FQDESV come from the germline V gene (reference sequence). The V and J ends lost 5 bases and 4 bases, in that order; junction bases with no gene match: 6. The CDR3 DNA reads as TGTGCCAGCAGCCCCCGACAGGGGGGTTACAATGAGCAGTTCTTC. Its translation: CASSPRQGGYNEQFF.

In this sample, this clonotype is medium-sized. The V call is TRBV19, the J call TRBJ2-5, with TRBD1 matching 7 bases. The CDR3 length is 14 residues. J gave up 4 bases and V 9 bases, and 11 bases lay outside the gene matches. Germline lookup yields CDR1 LNHDA and CDR2 SQIVND (reference sequence). DNA for the CDR3: TGTGCCAGCGGGGACAGCCCCACGGGAGAGACCCAGTACTTC. It specifies CASGDSPTGETQYF.

This clonotype is classed as medium-sized. The chain joins TRBV28 to TRBJ1-1; D perhaps matches TRBD1 (5 bases). This CDR3 has 12 residues. Trimming removed 3 bases from V and 8 bases from J, with 10 bases in between. The germline V gene encodes CDR1 MDHEN and CDR2 SYDVKM. In DNA form, the CDR3 reads TGTGCCAGCAGTTTGGGACTGTGGGAAGCTTTCTTT. This codes for CASSLGLWEAFF.

This clonotype was counted a single time. This chain uses TRBV28 with TRBJ2-7; D not certain. CDR1 and CDR2 from the germline V gene are MDHEN and SYDVKM. With 1 base removed from V and 3 bases from J, the gap between germline ends came to 13 bases. CDR3 length: 15 amino acids. In DNA, the CDR3 is TGTGCCAGCAGTTTATTGGGCGGCAGCCTCTACGAGCAGTACTTC. It codes for CASSLLGGSLYEQYF.